The next 20 T cell receptor beta chains were all read from a single sample in a study of tumor-infiltrating lymphocytes in oesophageal squamous cell carcinoma. TCRdb ran MiXCR on the PCR reads and lists one entry per CDR3 protein. The data contain almost 20,000 distinct CDR3 sequences, approximately 40% of them seen just once; the ten biggest clones take up approximately 20%. Sequencing was performed on esophageal tumor tissue. The receptors shown here come from a male donor with esophageal squamous cell carcinoma.

This clonotype was found a few times. The chain joins TRBV7-6 to TRBJ2-3; 11 nucleotides line up with TRBD2. The V and J ends lost 1 base and 0 bases, in that order; junction bases with no gene match: 6. Germline CDR1 SGHVS, CDR2 FNYEAQ. This CDR3 spans 18 amino acids. The CDR3 DNA reads as TGTGCCAGCAGCTTAGGAACTAGCGGGAGCCTTAGCACAGATACGCAGTATTTT. Amino acid sequence: CASSLGTSGSLSTDTQYF.

The chain combines TRBV6-6 with TRBJ2-1; TRBD1 aligns across 9 bases. The germline V gene has CDR1 MNHNY and CDR2 SVGAGI (reference sequence). This CDR3 is 13 amino acids long. The J segment lost 13 bases and the V segment lost 0 bases, leaving 4 bases of the junction unmatched. CDR3 protein: CASSYSGQGLQFF. DNA for the CDR3: TGTGCCAGCAGTTACTCCGGACAGGGGCTTCAGTTCTTC.

This clonotype appeared many times. The V gene is TRBV12-3 or TRBV12-4, the J gene TRBJ2-5; D is perhaps TRBD2 (5 bases). The V and J ends lost 7 bases and 3 bases respectively, with 12 bases between them. The CDR3 has 13 amino acids. The DNA for the CDR3 is TGTGCCAGCAAATCCCTCGGGGAAGAGACCCAGTACTTC. Protein: CASKSLGEETQYF.

The genes are TRBV2 and TRBJ1-3, with a weak D call TRBD1 (6 bases). V gave up 5 bases and J gave up 4 bases, with 18 bases separating them. CDR1 SNHLY and CDR2 FYNNEI come from the germline V gene. The CDR3 runs to 16 residues. The CDR3 coding sequence is TGTGCCAGCAGTTCAAGAACAGGGTGGCGAGGAAACACCATATATTTT. Amino acid sequence: CASSSRTGWRGNTIYF.

Many counts were recorded for this clonotype. The chain is built from TRBV6-6 and TRBJ2-5; TRBD2 matches 7 bases. Germline lookup yields CDR1 MNHNY and CDR2 SVGAGI (reference sequence). The CDR3 loop spans 15 amino acids. The J segment lost 1 base and the V segment lost 2 bases, leaving 4 bases of the junction unmatched. CDR3 sequence reads: CASSYPGGPQETQYF. The CDR3 coding sequence is TGTGCCAGCAGTTACCCGGGAGGCCCCCAAGAGACCCAGTACTTC.

Turning to this clonotype: No conserved phenylalanine or tryptophan is present at the end of the CDR3, so a read error is the likely explanation. Because the CDR3's place on the DNA is in doubt, the DNA is left out and the CDR3 is given as listed by TCRdb. The V call is TRBV7-4, the J call TRBJ2-5; the D call in the table, TRBD2, was not verified against the DNA. Looked up from germline, CDR1 is SGHVT and CDR2 is SQSDAQ. The CDR3 has 19 residues if both end residues are counted. This CDR3 reads CASSLALAGESYDEQYFGS.

The chain joins TRBV7-3 to TRBJ1-6; D not certain. CDR1 and CDR2 (germline): SGHTA, FQGTGA. The CDR3 length is 13 residues. V shed 5 bases and J shed 8 bases, with 10 bases lying between them. The CDR3 DNA follows: TGTGCCAGCAGCCGGGAGCCCCATTCACCCCTCCACTTT. Translated: CASSREPHSPLHF.

This clonotype was detected a few times. The chain joins TRBV28 to TRBJ1-2; 7 nucleotides align to TRBD1. The V segment lost 3 bases and the J segment 6 bases; nucleotides outside the gene matches: 4. The CDR3 totals 13 residues. Germline lookup yields CDR1 MDHEN and CDR2 SYDVKM. In DNA, the CDR3 is TGTGCCAGCAGTTTTCGACAGGGCCATGGCTACACCTTC. Residues: CASSFRQGHGYTF.

Regarding this clonotype: Mismatch with germline at one junction end may stem from a read error. J is TRBJ2-5 and V is TRBV7-6, with 8 bases that match TRBD2. The J call may be in error: the DNA end matches TRBJ2-7 better. CDR1 and CDR2 from the germline V gene are SGHVS and FNYEAQ. The CDR3 is 17 amino acids. The CDR3 DNA follows: TGTGCTAGCAGCGAAAGAACCGGGACTAGGGGTGTCTACGAGCAGTACTTC. This translates into CASSERTGTRGVYEQYF.

Here the CDR3 reads CASSIYLLGLAGGSYNEQFF. CDR3 sequence (DNA): TGTGCCAGTAGTATTTATTTGTTGGGACTAGCGGGAGGGTCCTACAATGAGCAGTTCTTC. This chain joins TRBV19 and TRBJ2-1; 16 nucleotides match TRBD2. The germline V gene encodes CDR1 LNHDA and CDR2 SQIVND (reference sequence). J lost 1 base, V lost 3 bases, and 9 bases had no gene match. This CDR3 contains 20 residues.

V usage is TRBV7-3 and J usage is TRBJ2-7; D call uncertain. The germline V and J ends were trimmed by 5 bases and 5 bases, with 16 bases remaining between them. This CDR3 spans 14 amino acids. Germline V gene lookup returns CDR1 SGHTA and CDR2 FQGTGA. The CDR3 DNA reads as TGTGCCAGCAGCGCCCCCCTGACAAACCACGAGCAGTACTTC. This gives the protein CASSAPLTNHEQYF.

This clonotype rates as medium-sized. The chain joins TRBV6-1 to TRBJ2-4; D gene uncertain. V was trimmed by 3 bases and J by 8 bases, leaving 11 bases between them. The CDR3 has 13 amino acids. The germline gives CDR1 MNHNS, CDR2 SASEGT. The DNA of the CDR3 is TGTGCCAGCAGTGATCCCTACATAGACATTCAGTACTTC. Amino acid sequence: CASSDPYIDIQYF.

Relative to its sample, this clonotype is medium-sized. The chain combines TRBV6-1 with TRBJ2-1; TRBD2 agrees at 14 bases. Germline V gene sequence: CDR1 MNHNS, CDR2 SASEGT. This CDR3 is built from 16 residues. Trimming removed 6 bases from V and 3 bases from J; junction bases left unmatched: 4. CDR3 bases: TGTGCCAGCAGAGGGACTAGCGGGAGTAACTACAATGAGCAGTTCTTC. Translation: CASRGTSGSNYNEQFF.

Worth noting for this clonotype: With a much larger clone just one base away, this may be a read error. This chain joins TRBV5-1 and TRBJ2-5, with 8 bases lining up with TRBD2. Trimming at V came to 5 bases and at J to 11 bases, leaving 17 bases not matched to a gene. This CDR3 is 15 amino acids long. Germline V gene data show CDR1 as SGHRS and CDR2 as YFSETQ. The CDR3 sequence is CASSIAGLPGNEQYF. Written as DNA, the CDR3 is TGCGCCAGCAGTATAGCGGGGCTGCCTGGGAATGAGCAGTACTTC.

This clonotype appeared many times. V is TRBV27 and J is TRBJ2-5, with no clear D. From germline, CDR1 is MNHEY and CDR2 SMNVEV (reference sequence). The CDR3 has 8 amino acids. V was clipped by 6 bases and J by 14 bases, with 7 bases between them. CDR3 sequence (DNA): TGTGCCAGCAGGTTTGGTTACTTC. Its translation: CASRFGYF.

This clonotype appeared many times. The gene calls are TRBV5-4 and TRBJ2-5, with 9 bases matching TRBD1. The CDR3 extends over 15 amino acids. V gave up 4 bases and J gave up 5 bases; unmatched junction bases: 9. The germline gives CDR1 SGHNT, CDR2 YYREEE (reference sequence). The CDR3 protein is CASSRRDRAGETQYF. The CDR3 bases are TGTGCCAGCAGCCGACGGGACAGGGCCGGGGAGACCCAGTACTTC.

V usage is TRBV4-1 and J usage is TRBJ1-4; no definite D call. The germline CDR1 and CDR2 sequences are MGHRA and YSYEKL. V dropped 1 base and J dropped 8 bases, with 8 bases sitting between them. This CDR3 region has 13 residues. CDR3 sequence: CASSQGEEEKLFF. The CDR3 DNA reads TGCGCCAGCAGCCAAGGGGAGGAGGAAAAACTGTTTTTT.

The sample holds many counts of this clonotype. The chain employs TRBV5-6 and TRBJ2-4, with unresolved D. Germline CDR1 reads SGHDT; CDR2 reads YYEEEE. The length of the CDR3 is 15 residues. Trimming took 4 bases from V and 0 from J, leaving 11 bases between them. The CDR3 is CASSLVGLAKNIQYF. CDR3 DNA: TGTGCCAGCAGCCTGGTCGGCCTAGCCAAAAACATTCAGTACTTC.

This clonotype was counted many times. This chain connects TRBV11-3 to TRBJ1-1; D remains ambiguous. The CDR3 sequence is 12 residues long. Trimming pared 6 bases from V and 7 bases from J, leaving 12 bases between. From germline, CDR1 is SGHNT and CDR2 YENEEA. The CDR3 is CASSPPGGEAFF. CDR3 bases: TGTGCCAGCAGTCCTCCAGGCGGTGAAGCTTTCTTT.

A note on this clonotype: Given the absence of the conserved phenylalanine or tryptophan at the CDR3 end, a read error is likely. The limits of the CDR3 on the DNA are not certain, so only TCRdb's listed CDR3 is given. V and J are TRBV6-6 and TRBJ2-4; TRBD2, the table's D call, lacks a check against the DNA. A total of 9 residues make up the CDR3, ends included. The germline gives CDR1 MNHNY, CDR2 SVGAGI (reference sequence). The CDR3 loop is CAVGTDTAH.